Presented here are 14 T cell receptor beta chains from one specimen sequenced in a study of metastatic and nonmetastatic thyroid tumors. All patients were treatment-naive before thyroid surgery. With MiXCR, TCRdb called clones anew from the PCR reads. The sample shows tens of thousands of clones, 20% of them seen only once. The sequencing input was blood. These receptors came from a female donor with papillary thyroid cancer or a benign thyroid nodule (not recorded which). Some clones in this sample may be carry-over from other donors' samples.

In its sample, this clone was seen many times. In DNA, the CDR3 is TGTGCCAGCACAGACAGGGAGTTATTTGGCACCGGGGAGCTGTTTTTT. Translation: CASTDRELFGTGELFF. The chain is built from TRBV3-1 and TRBJ2-2, with 7 bases fitting TRBD1. This CDR3 has 16 amino acids. Germline CDR1 and CDR2: LGHDT and YNNKEL (reference sequence). V trimming: 7 bases; J trimming: 4 bases; junction bases outside the gene matches: 12.

This clone was counted ten times or more. The sample has other DNA sequences that encode this CDR3 too. The rearrangement links TRBV20-1 to TRBJ2-1; 11 bases are a match to TRBD2. With V trimmed by 6 bases and J by 6 bases, 10 bases remained unmatched. The germline V gene has CDR1 DFQATT and CDR2 SNEGSKA (reference sequence). The CDR3 runs 15 residues. The CDR3 region is CSAPKLAGAINEQFF. The DNA for the CDR3 is TGCAGTGCCCCGAAACTAGCGGGGGCGATCAATGAGCAGTTCTTC.

The chain links TRBV19 to TRBJ2-7; no reliable D call. Germline CDR1 reads LNHDA; CDR2 reads SQIVND (reference sequence). The CDR3 consists of 13 residues. V gave up 3 bases and J gave up 6 bases, with 12 bases separating them. CDR3 bases: TGTGCCAGTAGTATGGGCCGTTGGGTCGAGCAGTACTTC. Translating gives CASSMGRWVEQYF.

This clone was observed at least ten times. The sample has other DNA sequences that encode this CDR3 too. This chain uses TRBV20-1 with TRBJ2-1; 7 bases map to TRBD1. V shed 1 base and J 5 bases; nucleotides not matched to a gene: 11. This CDR3 contains 16 residues. Germline CDR1 and CDR2: DFQATT and SNEGSKA (reference sequence). As DNA, the CDR3 is TGCAGTGCTAGAGTTCAGGACGGGACAGACGACAATGAGCAGTTCTTC. This sequence encodes CSARVQDGTDDNEQFF.

Only one count was recorded for this clone. This sequence joins TRBV20-1 and TRBJ2-7; weak D call: TRBD1 (6 bases). Looked up from germline, CDR1 is DFQATT and CDR2 is SNEGSKA (reference sequence). This CDR3 comprises 13 residues. V lost 5 bases, J lost 12 bases, and 23 bases lay in between. In nucleotides, the CDR3 is TGCAGTGCTGTCCTGGACAGATACTACGAGAGGTACTTC. Translation: CSAVLDRYYERYF.

At least ten counts were recorded for this clone. The chain links TRBV7-8 to TRBJ2-5; 7 bases are a match to TRBD2. Germline loops: CDR1 SGHVS, CDR2 FQNEAQ. The V and J ends lost 5 bases and 5 bases, in that order; junction bases with no gene match: 2. This CDR3 has 12 amino acids. The DNA of the CDR3 is TGTGCCAGCAGCGGACTAGAGGAGACCCAGTACTTC. This translates into CASSGLEETQYF.

This clone appeared many times. V is TRBV6-1 and J is TRBJ2-5; 8 nucleotides line up with TRBD1. Losses at the gene ends were 4 bases for V and 7 bases for J; bases not matched to a gene: 2. Germline V CDR1 and CDR2: MNHNS, SASEGT. This CDR3 comprises 12 residues. The chain's CDR3 is CASSAGQGTQYF. The CDR3 DNA sequence: TGTGCCAGCAGTGCTGGACAGGGGACCCAGTACTTC.

About this clone: A much larger clone lies a single base off, so this may be a read error. V gene TRBV11-2 combines with J gene TRBJ2-7; TRBD1 aligns across 9 bases. There are 14 residues in the CDR3. Germline CDR1 SGHAT, CDR2 FQNNGV. J was trimmed by 7 bases and V by 6 bases; bases with no gene match: 10. Here the CDR3 reads CASRPRTGAREQYF. The CDR3 DNA reads as TGTGCCAGCAGACCCCGGACAGGGGCTAGGGAGCAGTACTTC.

This clone was picked up a small number of times. The genes are TRBV30 and TRBJ1-5, with D perhaps TRBD1 (5 bases). Germline values: CDR1 GTSNPN, CDR2 SVGIG (reference sequence). V was clipped by 1 base and J by 2 bases, with 12 bases between them. CDR3 length: 15 amino acids. CDR3 amino acids: CAWSAQGRGNQPQHF. In DNA form, the CDR3 reads TGTGCCTGGAGTGCCCAGGGTAGGGGCAATCAGCCCCAGCATTTT. The entire variable domain, with the rest obtained from reference TRBV30 and TRBJ1-5, is as follows: SQTIHQWPATLVQPVGSPLSLECTVEGTSNPNLYWYRQAAGRGLQLLFYSVGIGQISSEVPQNLSASRPQDRQFILSSKKLLLSDSGFYLCAWSAQGRGNQPQHFGDGTRLSIL.

The gene calls are TRBV4-1 and TRBJ2-3; TRBD2 matches 15 bases. Unmatched junction bases numbered 4, after V lost 4 bases and J lost 5 bases. Per germline, CDR1 MGHRA and CDR2 YSYEKL. This CDR3 region has 16 residues. For the CDR3, the DNA is TGCGCCAGCAGCCGGACTAGCGGGGGGGCCGAAGATACGCAGTATTTT. Protein product: CASSRTSGGAEDTQYF.

The sample holds many counts of this clone. V gene TRBV12-3 or TRBV12-4 combines with J gene TRBJ1-5, with D unclear. CDR3 length: 12 amino acids. V lost 7 bases and J 3 bases, leaving 7 bases between the germline ends. The CDR3 coding sequence is TGTGCCAGCAAACACTACAATCAGCCCCAGCATTTT. This gives the protein CASKHYNQPQHF.

This clone was recorded a few times. The rearrangement links TRBV6-5 to TRBJ1-1, with 7 bases that match TRBD1. CDR1 and CDR2 (germline): MNHEY, SVGAGI. This CDR3 has 13 residues. Trimming removed 3 bases from V and 8 bases from J; junction bases left unmatched: 6. The CDR3 is CASSYVRGQEAFF. The CDR3 nucleotides are TGTGCCAGCAGTTATGTGAGGGGGCAAGAAGCTTTCTTT.

A word on this clone: One junction end disagrees with the germline gene, perhaps due to a read error. The chain employs TRBV7-3 and TRBJ2-2; no clear D gene. CDR3 length equals 18 residues. Germline V lookup: CDR1 SGHTA, CDR2 FQGTGA. The CDR3 bases are TGTGCCAGCAGCTCACTCCCCTCCGTCTATGGGAATTCCGGTGAGCTGTTTTTT. This translates into CASSSLPSVYGNSGELFF.

The gene calls are TRBV19 and TRBJ2-2; D remains unclear. The germline CDR1 and CDR2 sequences are LNHDA and SQIVND (reference sequence). This CDR3 has 11 residues. Trimming left V 5 bases short and J 7 bases short, with 5 bases between. CDR3 sequence: CASSGIGELFF. The CDR3 DNA sequence: TGTGCCAGTAGTGGGATCGGGGAGCTGTTTTTT.